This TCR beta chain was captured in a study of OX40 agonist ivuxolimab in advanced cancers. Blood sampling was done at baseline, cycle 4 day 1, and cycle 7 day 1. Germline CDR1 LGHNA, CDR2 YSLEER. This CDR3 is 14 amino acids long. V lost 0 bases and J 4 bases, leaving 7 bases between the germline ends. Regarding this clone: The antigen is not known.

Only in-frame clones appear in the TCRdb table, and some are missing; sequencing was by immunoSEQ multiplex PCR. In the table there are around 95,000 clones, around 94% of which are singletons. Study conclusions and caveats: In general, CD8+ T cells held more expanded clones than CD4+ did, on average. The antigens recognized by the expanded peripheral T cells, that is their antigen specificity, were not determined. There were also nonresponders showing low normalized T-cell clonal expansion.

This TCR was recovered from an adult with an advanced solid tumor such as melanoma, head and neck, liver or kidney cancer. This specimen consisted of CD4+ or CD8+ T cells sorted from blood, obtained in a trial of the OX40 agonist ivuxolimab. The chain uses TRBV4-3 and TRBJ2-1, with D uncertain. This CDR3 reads CASSQDHWYNEQFF. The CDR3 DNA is TGCGCCAGCAGCCAAGATCATTGGTACAATGAGCAGTTCTTC.